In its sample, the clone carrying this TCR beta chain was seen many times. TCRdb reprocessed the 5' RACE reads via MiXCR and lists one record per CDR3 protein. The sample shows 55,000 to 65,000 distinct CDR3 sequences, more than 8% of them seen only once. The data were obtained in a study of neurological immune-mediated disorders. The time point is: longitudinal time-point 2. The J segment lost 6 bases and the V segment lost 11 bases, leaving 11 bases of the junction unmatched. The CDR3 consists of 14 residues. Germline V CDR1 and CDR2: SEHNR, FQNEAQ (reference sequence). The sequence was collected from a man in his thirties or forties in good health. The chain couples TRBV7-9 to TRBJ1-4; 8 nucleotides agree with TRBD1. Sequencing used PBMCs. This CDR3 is CAGTGAPTYEKLFF. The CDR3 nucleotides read TGTGCCGGGACAGGCGCCCCTACCTATGAAAAACTGTTTTTT. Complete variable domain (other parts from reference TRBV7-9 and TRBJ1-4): DTGVSQNPRHKITKRGQNVTFRCDPISEHNRLYWYRQTLGQGPEFLTYFQNEAQLEKSRLLSDRFSAERPKGSFSTLEIQRTEQGDSAMYLCAGTGAPTYEKLFFGSGTQLSVL.